A single sample gave rise to the 4 T cell receptor beta chains below, sequenced in a study of blood T cell repertoires in COVID-19. Only in-frame clones appear in the TCRdb table, and some are missing; sequencing was by immunoSEQ multiplex PCR. The data show more than 150,000 clones, 80% to 85% seen once. Sequences were obtained from PBMCs or T cells enriched from blood (not recorded which). These receptors came from a woman in her 50s who had recovered from COVID-19.

The chain recombines TRBV6-2 or TRBV6-3 with TRBJ1-1; perhaps TRBD1 as D (5 bases). CDR3 length: 16 amino acids. Per the germline V gene, CDR1 is MNHEY and CDR2 is SVGEGT. V gave up 6 bases and J gave up 0 bases, with 17 bases separating them. Written as DNA, the CDR3 is TGTGCCAGCAGCCCCCAGGCAGGGCTCATGAACACTGAAGCTTTCTTT. It codes for CASSPQAGLMNTEAFF.

The count of this clone is one. The V gene is TRBV28, the J gene TRBJ1-2; D is possibly TRBD1 (6 bases). V was clipped by 2 bases and J by 8 bases, with 12 bases between them. CDR1 is MDHEN, CDR2 SYDVKM, per germline. This CDR3 contains 13 residues. The CDR3: CASSLDRSGGYTF. The CDR3 DNA is TGTGCCAGCAGTTTAGACAGGTCTGGGGGCTACACCTTC.

The V call is TRBV7-3, the J call TRBJ2-1, with TRBD1 identical over 9 bases. Germline assignment: CDR1 SGHTA and CDR2 FQGTGA. V dropped 5 bases and J dropped 2; count of bases not matched to a gene: 4. CDR3 length: 15 residues. CDR3 bases: TGTGCCAGCAGCCTGGGACAGGGAACCTACAATGAGCAGTTCTTC. It translates to CASSLGQGTYNEQFF.

In this sample, this clone turned up once. The CDR3 DNA follows: TGTGCCAGCAGTCAGGGACAGGGGGGCGAGACCCAGTACTTC. Its translation: CASSQGQGGETQYF. The rearrangement joins TRBV28 to TRBJ2-5; TRBD1 agrees at 11 bases. J was trimmed by 5 bases and V by 5 bases; bases with no gene match: 4. Germline lookup yields CDR1 MDHEN and CDR2 SYDVKM. The CDR3 has 14 amino acids.